Listed here are 8 T cell receptor beta chains from one sample, sequenced in a study of regulatory T cells in long-lasting Graves disease. Relying on iRepertoire HTBI primers and Arm-PCR of CDR3 regions, the team built TCR beta libraries. TCRdb reprocessed the multiplex PCR reads via MiXCR and lists one record per CDR3 protein. The sample has under 500,000 distinct CDR3 sequences, roughly 20% seen once. This sample's time point: persistent/refractory GD, antithyroid drugs over 5 years with positive TRAb. Making the TCR library involved RNA that had been extracted from PBMCs. Sequences were derived from peripheral blood mononuclear cells (PBMCs), sampled when the disease was refractory, from a patient treated with antithyroid drugs. The source is a female donor with Graves disease.

This chain links TRBV30 with TRBJ2-7; D not certain. Per germline, CDR1 GTSNPN and CDR2 SVGIG (reference sequence). The length of the CDR3 is 13 residues. V was trimmed by 2 bases and J by 1 base, leaving 9 bases between them. CDR3 loop: CAWSMAISYEQYF. CDR3 coding DNA: TGTGCCTGGAGTATGGCTATTTCCTACGAGCAGTACTTC. Drawing the rest from reference TRBV30 and TRBJ2-7, the complete variable domain is SQTIHQWPATLVQPVGSPLSLECTVEGTSNPNLYWYRQAAGRGLQLLFYSVGIGQISSEVPQNLSASRPQDRQFILSSKKLLLSDSGFYLCAWSMAISYEQYFGPGTRLTVT.

This clonotype was seen a few times. The chain links TRBV19 to TRBJ2-6, with D maybe TRBD1 (6 bases). Germline CDR1 reads LNHDA; CDR2 reads SQIVND (reference sequence). The CDR3 runs 15 residues. The V gene lost 5 bases and the J gene lost 4 bases, with 12 bases spanning the gap. CDR3 in DNA: TGTGCCAGTAGTTCCGGACAGTTGGGGGCCAACGTCCTGACTTTC. As protein: CASSSGQLGANVLTF.

This clonotype was observed at least ten times. CDR3 residues: CASSEVGRGSLNYGYTF. Written as DNA, the CDR3 is TGTGCCAGCAGTGAGGTCGGCAGGGGGTCCTTAAACTATGGCTACACCTTC. V and J are TRBV2 and TRBJ1-2, with 7 bases that match TRBD1. This CDR3 has 17 residues. With V trimmed by 3 bases and J by 2 bases, 12 bases remained unmatched. CDR1 and CDR2 from the germline V gene are SNHLY and FYNNEI.

On this clonotype: A far more abundant clone sits one base away, making this likely a read error. Given the absence of the conserved phenylalanine or tryptophan at the CDR3 end, a read error is likely. The V and J genes are TRBV11-1 and TRBJ2-5; 10 bases are a match to TRBD2. The CDR3 consists of 15 residues. J gave up 5 bases and V 5 bases, and 8 bases lay outside the gene matches. CDR1 and CDR2 from the germline V gene are SGHAT and FQDESV (reference sequence). The CDR3 DNA reads TGTGCCAGCAGCCCGAGTGGAGCGGGGGGGGAGACCCAGTACTAC. This encodes CASSPSGAGGETQYY.

This clonotype was detected many times. V gene TRBV6-1 combines with J gene TRBJ1-4; D is undetermined. Germline loops: CDR1 MNHNS, CDR2 SASEGT. The CDR3 sequence is 14 residues long. Trimming took off 4 bases at V and 3 bases at J, with 9 bases between the two ends. CDR3 protein: CASSVDFANEKLFF. The DNA for the CDR3 is TGTGCCAGCAGTGTTGACTTCGCTAATGAAAAACTGTTTTTT.

The chain links TRBV13 to TRBJ2-7; D ambiguous. CDR1 PRHDT and CDR2 FYEKMQ come from the germline V gene (reference sequence). There are 14 residues in the CDR3. V lost 5 bases and J lost 7, with 18 bases in between. The CDR3 region has the DNA TGTGCCAGCAGCCCCCTTCTAAGGGCGAGTGAGCAGTACTTC. The encoded protein is CASSPLLRASEQYF.

This chain joins TRBV6-5 and TRBJ1-1, with D unclear. Trimming shortened V by 0 bases and J by 4 bases, and 12 bases separated the two germline ends. Germline V gene lookup returns CDR1 MNHEY and CDR2 SVGAGI. The CDR3 is made up of 15 amino acids. The CDR3 nucleotides are TGTGCCAGCAGTTACTCGGCAGGCCGGGGCACTGAAGCTTTCTTT. This translates into CASSYSAGRGTEAFF.

This chain joins TRBV4-3 and TRBJ2-7, with 10 bases identical to TRBD2. The CDR3 contains 17 residues. Germline V lookup: CDR1 LGHNA, CDR2 YSLEER. Trimming removed 0 bases from V and 3 bases from J; junction bases left unmatched: 8. This CDR3 reads CASSQELAGRSGYEQYF. CDR3 DNA sequence: TGCGCCAGCAGCCAAGAACTAGCGGGGAGATCGGGCTACGAGCAGTACTTC.